Below, 26 T cell receptor beta chains from the same sample are listed, as sequenced in a study of blood T cell repertoires in COVID-19. TCRdb's copy holds only in-frame clones and misses some; the assay was immunoSEQ multiplex PCR. This table holds nearly 200,000 clones, around 85% found once. The sample taken for sequencing was peripheral blood. The origin of the receptors is a man aged 55 to 70 with COVID-19, enrolled during active disease.

The V gene is TRBV4-2, the J gene TRBJ2-2, with TRBD1 matching over 7 bases. The CDR3 runs 18 residues. Germline V lookup: CDR1 LGHNA, CDR2 YNFKEQ. V lost 1 base, J lost 5 bases, and 13 bases stayed unmatched. The CDR3 DNA sequence: TGTGCCAGCAGCCAAGGTGGACAGGTCACTTCAAGGACCGGGGAGCTGTTTTTT. This encodes CASSQGGQVTSRTGELFF.

The chain recombines TRBV7-9 with TRBJ1-6, with D unresolved. The CDR3 has 14 residues. The ends were cut back, 5 bases at V and 7 bases at J, with 12 bases in the middle. CDR1 is SEHNR, CDR2 FQNEAQ, per germline (reference sequence). The CDR3 DNA reads TGTGCCAGCAGCGTCGCGTTCGAGAATTCACCCCTCCACTTT. It translates to CASSVAFENSPLHF.

This chain uses TRBV6-1 with TRBJ1-2, with D possibly being TRBD1 (6 bases). The CDR3 spans 14 residues. The germline V and J ends were trimmed by 0 bases and 3 bases, with 8 bases remaining between them. Per germline, CDR1 MNHNS and CDR2 SASEGT. CDR3 sequence reads: CASSEAPGDYGYTF. The CDR3 bases are TGTGCCAGCAGTGAAGCGCCAGGGGACTATGGCTACACCTTC.

V usage is TRBV5-1 and J usage is TRBJ2-4, with a possible D match to TRBD2 (5 bases). V was pared by 3 bases and J by 9 bases, with 13 bases between. The CDR3 runs 13 residues. The V gene's germline CDR1 is SGHRS and CDR2 YFSETQ. The CDR3, as DNA: TGCGCCAGCAGCTCAACCGGTGAGGGCATTCAGTACTTC. Amino acid sequence: CASSSTGEGIQYF.

The J gene is TRBJ1-1, the V gene TRBV11-3; 8 bases are a match to TRBD1. Looked up from germline, CDR1 is SGHNT and CDR2 is YENEEA. V lost 8 bases, J lost 5 bases, and 1 base stayed unmatched. This CDR3 has 11 amino acids. CDR3 sequence: CASGQGTEAFF. CDR3 sequence (DNA): TGTGCCAGCGGACAGGGAACTGAAGCTTTCTTT.

The CDR3 loop is CASSLRSDSLSGNTIYF. CDR3 nucleotides: TGCGCCAGCAGCTTGAGGTCAGACAGCCTCTCTGGAAACACCATATATTTT. This chain joins TRBV5-1 and TRBJ1-3, with a weak D call TRBD1 (5 bases). This CDR3 is built from 17 residues. CDR1 and CDR2 from the germline V gene are SGHRS and YFSETQ. Trimming removed 1 base at V and 0 bases at J, with 14 bases between. The full variable domain, completed using reference TRBV5-1 and TRBJ1-3, is KAGVTQTPRYLIKTRGQQVTLSCSPISGHRSVSWYQQTPGQGLQFLFEYFSETQRNKGNFPGRFSGRQFSNSRSEMNVSTLELGDSALYLCASSLRSDSLSGNTIYFGEGSWLTVV.

This clone was seen only a few times. J is TRBJ1-2 and V is TRBV2; TRBD1 matches at 9 bases. Trimming at V came to 5 bases and at J to 8 bases, leaving 12 bases not matched to a gene. CDR3 length: 15 residues. Germline V CDR1 and CDR2: SNHLY, FYNNEI. The DNA for the CDR3 is TGTGCCAGCAGTTTCAGGACAGGGGATGGGTCGGGCTACACCTTC. This sequence encodes CASSFRTGDGSGYTF.

The chain is built from TRBV3-1 (or the pseudogene TRBV3-2) and TRBJ2-7; D uncertain. This CDR3 region has 12 residues. The germline V gene encodes CDR1 LGHDT and CDR2 YNNKEL (reference sequence). The V and J ends lost 5 bases and 5 bases respectively, with 10 bases between them. CDR3 DNA sequence: TGTGCCAGCAGCGCCAGGAAGAACGAGCAGTACTTC. This gives the protein CASSARKNEQYF.

CDR3: CASSFVGRGGSFRDTQYF. The CDR3 DNA follows: TGTGCCAGCAGCTTCGTCGGGCGGGGCGGGAGTTTTAGAGATACGCAGTATTTT. The chain links TRBV11-3 to TRBJ2-3, with 7 bases matching TRBD2. Germline CDR1 reads SGHNT; CDR2 reads YENEEA. The V gene end was trimmed by 3 bases and the J gene end by 5 bases; junction bases not matched to a gene: 17. This CDR3 comprises 18 residues. The entire variable domain, with the rest obtained from reference TRBV11-3 and TRBJ2-3, is as follows: EAGVVQSPRYKIIEKKQPVAFWCNPISGHNTLYWYLQNLGQGPELLIRYENEEAVDDSQLPKDRFSAERLKGVDSTLKIQPAELGDSAVYLCASSFVGRGGSFRDTQYFGPGTRLTVL.

The rearrangement joins TRBV3-1 (or the pseudogene TRBV3-2) to TRBJ2-3; TRBD2 agrees at 12 bases. The J segment lost 5 bases and the V segment lost 4 bases, leaving 4 bases of the junction unmatched. CDR1 and CDR2 from the germline V gene are LGHDT and YNNKEL (reference sequence). This CDR3 has 15 residues. CDR3 bases: TGTGCCAGCAGCCGACTAGCGGGAGAGTTAGATACGCAGTATTTT. As protein: CASSRLAGELDTQYF.

The chain carries TRBV9 and TRBJ1-4, with unresolved D. V was cut by 4 bases and J by 4 bases, with 8 bases left in between. The germline CDR1 and CDR2 sequences are SGDLS and YYNGEE. The CDR3 covers 13 residues. CDR3 protein: CASSLDGNEKLFF. CDR3 DNA: TGTGCCAGCAGCCTAGACGGTAATGAAAAACTGTTTTTT. Filled out from reference TRBV9 and TRBJ1-4, the complete variable domain reads DSGVTQTPKHLITATGQRVTLRCSPRSGDLSVYWYQQSLDQGLQFLIQYYNGEERAKGNILERFSAQQFPDLHSELNLSSLELGDSALYFCASSLDGNEKLFFGSGTQLSVL.

The J gene is TRBJ2-7, the V gene TRBV5-1, with 8 bases lining up with TRBD2. Germline trimming cut 0 bases from V and 6 bases from J; bases unmatched to any gene: 11. Per the germline V gene, CDR1 is SGHRS and CDR2 is YFSETQ. The CDR3 loop spans 16 amino acids. The CDR3 sequence: CASSLGGSSGSSEQYF. The CDR3, as DNA: TGCGCCAGCAGCTTGGGGGGTTCAAGCGGGAGTTCCGAGCAGTACTTC.

The chain joins TRBV18 to TRBJ1-3; 7 bases are a match to TRBD1. The germline V gene encodes CDR1 KGHSH and CDR2 LQKENI. CDR3 size: 12 residues. J lost 8 bases, V lost 4 bases, and 2 bases had no gene match. This CDR3 reads CASSRDRDTIYF. The CDR3 DNA follows: TGTGCCAGCTCACGGGACAGAGACACCATATATTTT.

This clone was seen only once. The V and J genes are TRBV7-9 and TRBJ2-7; 7 bases are shared with TRBD1. Per the germline V gene, CDR1 is SEHNR and CDR2 is FQNEAQ (reference sequence). CDR3 length: 13 amino acids. The ends lost 4 bases at V and 6 bases at J; junction bases unmatched: 6. The CDR3 reads CASSSLDRVEQYF. CDR3 sequence (DNA): TGTGCCAGCAGCTCACTCGACAGGGTCGAGCAGTACTTC.

V and J are TRBV6-1 and TRBJ1-4; D is ambiguous. Per germline, CDR1 MNHNS and CDR2 SASEGT. The CDR3 covers 13 residues. The V end lost 8 bases, the J end lost 0 bases, and 7 bases lay between the germline ends. CDR3: CASHRATNEKLFF. CDR3 sequence (DNA): TGTGCCAGCCATCGGGCAACTAATGAAAAACTGTTTTTT.

J is TRBJ1-3 and V is TRBV18; D not resolved. The CDR3 length is 14 residues. Trimming removed 3 bases from V and 4 bases from J, with 10 bases in between. CDR1 is KGHSH and CDR2 is LQKENI in the germline V gene. The CDR3 loop is CASSPRGLGNTIYF. In DNA, the CDR3 is TGTGCCAGCTCACCTCGGGGTCTAGGAAACACCATATATTTT.

The chain links TRBV28 to TRBJ1-2; TRBD1 is a possible D gene (6 bases). V lost 3 bases, J lost 8 bases, and 16 bases lay in between. The length of the CDR3 is 14 residues. Germline V gene lookup returns CDR1 MDHEN and CDR2 SYDVKM. The CDR3: CASSFDRPSLGYTF. CDR3 DNA: TGTGCCAGCAGTTTCGACAGGCCGAGCCTGGGCTACACCTTC.

The gene calls are TRBV2 and TRBJ2-3, with 10 bases matching TRBD2. Germline V gene data show CDR1 as SNHLY and CDR2 as FYNNEI. The J segment lost 7 bases and the V segment lost 6 bases, leaving 13 bases of the junction unmatched. This CDR3 region has 16 residues. The CDR3 DNA reads as TGTGCCAGCAGGTTGACTAGCGGGTCAAGGGTAAATACGCAGTATTTT. It is translated as CASRLTSGSRVNTQYF.

This chain joins TRBV11-3 and TRBJ2-2; a weak D match, TRBD1 (6 bases). The CDR3 has 14 residues. Trimming pared 2 bases from V and 4 bases from J, leaving 8 bases between. CDR1 is SGHNT, CDR2 YENEEA, per germline. The CDR3: CASSLTGSTGELFF. The CDR3 DNA is TGTGCCAGCAGCTTAACAGGGTCCACCGGGGAGCTGTTTTTT.

The chain is built from TRBV5-6 and TRBJ2-1, with a weak D call TRBD2 (5 bases). Trimming removed 1 base from V and 0 bases from J, with 17 bases in between. Germline CDR1 and CDR2: SGHDT and YYEEEE. The CDR3 totals 18 residues. CDR3 residues: CASSLLGGRLSSYNEQFF. In nucleotides, the CDR3 is TGTGCCAGCAGCTTGCTCGGAGGTCGACTGAGCTCCTACAATGAGCAGTTCTTC.

The rearrangement links TRBV5-4 to TRBJ2-2; tentatively, D is TRBD1 (5 bases). Germline values: CDR1 SGHNT, CDR2 YYREEE (reference sequence). V lost 2 bases and J 3 bases, leaving 5 bases between the germline ends. There are 13 residues in the CDR3. CDR3 sequence reads: CASSFRDTGELFF. DNA for the CDR3: TGTGCCAGCAGCTTCAGGGACACCGGGGAGCTGTTTTTT.

This clone showed up just a few times. The chain combines TRBV9 with TRBJ1-1; perhaps TRBD1 as D (6 bases). V gave up 3 bases and J gave up 5 bases, with 17 bases separating them. Looked up from germline, CDR1 is SGDLS and CDR2 is YYNGEE. The CDR3 covers 15 residues. CDR3 nucleotides: TGTGCCAGCAGCGCGGACAATGCAGGGGAGACTGAAGCTTTCTTT. Encoded protein: CASSADNAGETEAFF.

This clone has ten or more counts. The chain carries TRBV4-2 and TRBJ2-7, with no clear D. V was clipped by 3 bases and J by 1 base, with 13 bases between them. CDR3 length: 15 residues. Germline CDR1 and CDR2: LGHNA and YNFKEQ. CDR3 in DNA: TGTGCCAGCAGCCAGAGTCGGGTCTTATCCTACGAGCAGTACTTC. This encodes CASSQSRVLSYEQYF.

The chain uses TRBV19 and TRBJ1-1; tentatively, D is TRBD1 (5 bases). Germline CDR1 LNHDA, CDR2 SQIVND (reference sequence). The germline V and J ends were trimmed by 5 bases and 5 bases, with 21 bases remaining between them. CDR3 size: 16 residues. CDR3 protein: CASSSRGMGFGTEAFF. The CDR3 DNA reads as TGTGCCAGTAGTTCCCGGGGGATGGGGTTTGGAACTGAAGCTTTCTTT.

J is TRBJ1-1 and V is TRBV21-1; the D call in the table, TRBD1, was not verified against the DNA. TRBV21-1 is reported as a pseudogene. The CDR3 extends over 17 amino acids. As DNA, the CDR3 is TGTGCCAGCAGCAAAGCTCCGGCACAGGGGGCATGGACTGAAGCTTTCTTT. Translated, it gives CASSKAPAQGAWTEAFF.

J is TRBJ2-2 and V is TRBV5-4; D may be TRBD2 (5 bases). Germline assignment: CDR1 SGHNT and CDR2 YYREEE (reference sequence). The CDR3 covers 16 residues. V was trimmed by 4 bases and J by 2 bases, leaving 15 bases between them. The CDR3 sequence: CASSPTWTLNTGELFF. The CDR3 DNA follows: TGTGCCAGCAGCCCGACCTGGACTCTCAACACCGGGGAGCTGTTTTTT. The complete variable domain, with remaining parts taken from reference TRBV5-4 and TRBJ2-2, reads ETGVTQSPTHLIKTRGQQVTLRCSSQSGHNTVSWYQQALGQGPQFIFQYYREEENGRGNFPPRFSGLQFPNYSSELNVNALELDDSALYLCASSPTWTLNTGELFFGEGSRLTVL.